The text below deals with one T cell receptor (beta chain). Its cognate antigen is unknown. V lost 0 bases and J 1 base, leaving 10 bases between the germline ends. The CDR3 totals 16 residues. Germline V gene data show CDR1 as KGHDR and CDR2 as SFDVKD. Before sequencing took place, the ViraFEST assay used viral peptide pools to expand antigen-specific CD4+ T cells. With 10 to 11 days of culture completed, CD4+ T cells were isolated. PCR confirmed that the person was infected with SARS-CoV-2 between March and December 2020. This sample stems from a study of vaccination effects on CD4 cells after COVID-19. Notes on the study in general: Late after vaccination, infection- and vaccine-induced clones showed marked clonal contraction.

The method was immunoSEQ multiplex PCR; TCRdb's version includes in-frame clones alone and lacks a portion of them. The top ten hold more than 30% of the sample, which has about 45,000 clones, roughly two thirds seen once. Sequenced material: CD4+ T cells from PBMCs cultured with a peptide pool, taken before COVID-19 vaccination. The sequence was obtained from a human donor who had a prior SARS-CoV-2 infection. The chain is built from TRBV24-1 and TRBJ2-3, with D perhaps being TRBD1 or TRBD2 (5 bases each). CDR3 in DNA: TGTGCCACCAGTGATTTGACGTCGGGACGCACAGATACGCAGTATTTT. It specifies CATSDLTSGRTDTQYF.